This T cell receptor beta chain appears in the sequencing data of a study of T cell changes during pregnancy in multiple sclerosis. Germline lookup yields CDR1 LNHDA and CDR2 SQIVND (reference sequence). V was pared by 9 bases and J by 6 bases, with 12 bases between. The CDR3 runs 12 residues. Clones were sequenced by immunoSEQ multiplex PCR, and TCRdb holds only the in-frame ones, with some missing. Here the sample spans about 70,000 clones, 94% being singletons. The source of this sequence is a female donor with multiple sclerosis, enrolled in a pregnancy study. Sequencing used peripheral blood, obtained in the third trimester of pregnancy. The chain links TRBV19 to TRBJ2-1; D might be TRBD1 (5 bases). As DNA, the CDR3 is TGTGCCAGCAGGGATCGGGCCAATGAGCAGTTCTTC. Amino acids: CASRDRANEQFF.